Listed below are T cell receptor beta chains from one sample, sequenced in a study of metastatic and nonmetastatic thyroid tumors. Through MiXCR, TCRdb re-clonotyped the PCR reads. The sample has tens of thousands of clones; around 40% are singletons. Sample: blood. The receptors were gathered from a male donor with papillary thyroid cancer or a benign thyroid nodule (not recorded which). Some clones in this sample may be carry-over from other donors' samples. Each CDR3 is given with its conserved first and last residue. A D gene is named only where the DNA matches it firmly. Some rows have no size entry. The others give once, few or many, or a class for an expanded clone.

D,J,V,size,CDR3,DNA
NA,TRBJ1-2,TRBV20-1,NA,CSASSSFRTMGYTF,TGCAGTGCTAGTTCTTCTTTCAGGACTATGGGCTACACCTTC
NA,TRBJ2-7,TRBV29-1,many,CSVEEVRDTSGKQYF,TGCAGCGTTGAAGAAGTTAGGGACACCTCTGGGAAGCAGTACTTC
NA,TRBJ2-3,TRBV7-6,NA,CASFGGGGTDTQYF,TGTGCCAGCTTTGGTGGGGGCGGCACAGATACGCAGTATTTT
TRBD1,TRBJ1-2,TRBV7-9,NA,CASSQDRSNGYTF,TGTGCCAGCAGCCAGGACAGGAGTAATGGCTACACCTTC
NA,TRBJ2-7,TRBV11-3,many,CASSARNF,TGTGCCAGCAGCGCCAGAAACTTC
TRBD2,TRBJ2-1,TRBV19,NA,CASSERGGPYNEQFF,TGTGCCAGTAGTGAGCGGGGGGGCCCCTACAATGAGCAGTTCTTC
NA,TRBJ1-5,TRBV20-1,NA,CSAGDQGTGNQPQHF,TGCAGTGCTGGAGATCAGGGGACGGGCAATCAGCCCCAGCATTTT
TRBD2,TRBJ2-2,TRBV20-1,NA,CSARSSGRRGTGELFF,TGCAGTGCTAGATCTAGCGGGAGGCGCGGCACCGGGGAGCTGTTTTTT
NA,TRBJ1-1,TRBV9,many,CASSVSTVGTEAFF,TGTGCCAGCAGCGTAAGTACAGTGGGCACTGAAGCTTTCTTT
NA,TRBJ2-7,TRBV6-2/TRBV6-3,NA,CASRALGGPSYEQYF,TGTGCCAGCAGGGCTCTTGGCGGGCCCTCCTACGAGCAGTACTTC
TRBD1,TRBJ1-1,TRBV29-1,few,CSVRQGDTEAFF,TGCAGCGTTCGACAGGGGGACACTGAAGCTTTCTTT
NA,TRBJ1-5,TRBV19,NA,CASSIEPTRKSGHQPQHF,TGTGCCAGTAGTATAGAGCCGACACGGAAGAGTGGCCATCAGCCCCAGCATTTT
TRBD2,TRBJ2-3,TRBV20-1,many,CSARDSGAGTDTQYF,TGCAGTGCTAGAGATAGCGGGGCCGGGACAGATACGCAGTATTTT